This T cell receptor beta chain appears in the sequencing data of a study of preoperative IRX-2 immunotherapy in early breast cancer. Described treatment: preoperative locoregional IRX-2 cytokine immunotherapy. This phase Ib study tested locoregional IRX-2 cytokine immunotherapy given before surgery. This table comes from immunoSEQ multiplex PCR, and its TCRdb copy is limited to in-frame clones, with some not included. The data contain roughly 93,000 clones, about nine tenths of them singletons. CDR1 and CDR2 from the germline V gene are MNHGY and SAAAGT. Losses at the gene ends were 4 bases for V and 3 bases for J; bases not matched to a gene: 9. The CDR3 length is 16 residues.

This sequence joins TRBV6-8 and TRBJ1-1; 9 bases line up with TRBD1. The clonotype originates from a human donor with breast cancer. Material: tumor tissue, obtained after IRX-2 immunotherapy. CDR3 in DNA: TGTGCCAGCAGTTCAAGTCCCGGGACAGGGCACACTGAAGCTTTCTTT. Translated, it gives CASSSSPGTGHTEAFF.